This TCR beta chain was documented in a study of cytomegalovirus exposure and HLA in healthy donors. Study-wide results and limits: The listing of approximately 160 TCR beta chains classed them as cytomegalovirus-associated.

It was with 60 Vbeta and 13 Jbeta primers that the PCR ran. Libraries were prepared by immunoSEQ multiplex PCR; TCRdb keeps only in-frame clonotypes and omits some of them. The repertoire holds 180,000 or so clones, with approximately 70% as singletons. CDR3 length equals 13 residues. Trimming removed 3 bases from V and 3 bases from J, with 8 bases in between. Germline V gene data show CDR1 as SGHTA and CDR2 as FQGNSA. The count of this clone is one. Antigen unknown. The chain combines TRBV7-2 with TRBJ1-2; D is possibly TRBD1 (5 bases). The TCR was taken from a human donor in good health. The sample consisted of PBMCs. CDR3 residues: CASSFQGDYGYTF. The DNA of the CDR3 is TGTGCCAGCAGCTTCCAGGGTGACTATGGCTACACCTTC. Drawing the rest from reference TRBV7-2 and TRBJ1-2, the complete variable domain is GAGVSQSPSNKVTEKGKDVELRCDPISGHTALYWYRQSLGQGLEFLIYFQGNSAPDKSGLPSDRFSAERTGGSVSTLTIQRTQQEDSAVYLCASSFQGDYGYTFGSGTRLTVV.